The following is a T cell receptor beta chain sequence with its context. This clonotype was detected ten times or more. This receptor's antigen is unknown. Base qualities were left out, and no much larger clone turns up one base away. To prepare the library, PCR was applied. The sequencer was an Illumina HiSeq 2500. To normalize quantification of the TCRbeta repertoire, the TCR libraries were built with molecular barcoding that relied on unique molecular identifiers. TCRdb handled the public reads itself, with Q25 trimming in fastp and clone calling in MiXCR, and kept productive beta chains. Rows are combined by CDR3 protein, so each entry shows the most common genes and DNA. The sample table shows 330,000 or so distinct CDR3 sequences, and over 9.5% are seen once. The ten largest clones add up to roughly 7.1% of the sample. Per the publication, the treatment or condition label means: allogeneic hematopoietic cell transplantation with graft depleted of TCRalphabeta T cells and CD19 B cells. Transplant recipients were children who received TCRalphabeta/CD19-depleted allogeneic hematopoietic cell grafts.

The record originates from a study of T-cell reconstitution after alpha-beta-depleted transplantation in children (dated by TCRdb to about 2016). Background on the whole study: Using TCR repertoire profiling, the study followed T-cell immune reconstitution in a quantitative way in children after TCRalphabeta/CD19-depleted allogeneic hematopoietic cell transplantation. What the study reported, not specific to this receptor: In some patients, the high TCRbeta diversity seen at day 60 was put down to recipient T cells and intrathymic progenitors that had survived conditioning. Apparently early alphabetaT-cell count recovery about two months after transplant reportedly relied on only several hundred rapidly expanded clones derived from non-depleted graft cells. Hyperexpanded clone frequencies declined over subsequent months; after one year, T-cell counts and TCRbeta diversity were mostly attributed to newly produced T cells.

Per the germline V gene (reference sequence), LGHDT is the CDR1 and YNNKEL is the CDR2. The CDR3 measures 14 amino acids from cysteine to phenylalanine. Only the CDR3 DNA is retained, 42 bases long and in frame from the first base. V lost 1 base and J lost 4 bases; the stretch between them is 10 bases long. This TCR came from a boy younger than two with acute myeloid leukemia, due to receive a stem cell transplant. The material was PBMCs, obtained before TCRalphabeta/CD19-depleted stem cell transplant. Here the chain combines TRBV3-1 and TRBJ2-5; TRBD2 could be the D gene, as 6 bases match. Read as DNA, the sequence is TGTGCCAGCAGCCAAGGACTAGTGGGAGAGACCCAGTACTTC. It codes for CASSQGLVGETQYF.